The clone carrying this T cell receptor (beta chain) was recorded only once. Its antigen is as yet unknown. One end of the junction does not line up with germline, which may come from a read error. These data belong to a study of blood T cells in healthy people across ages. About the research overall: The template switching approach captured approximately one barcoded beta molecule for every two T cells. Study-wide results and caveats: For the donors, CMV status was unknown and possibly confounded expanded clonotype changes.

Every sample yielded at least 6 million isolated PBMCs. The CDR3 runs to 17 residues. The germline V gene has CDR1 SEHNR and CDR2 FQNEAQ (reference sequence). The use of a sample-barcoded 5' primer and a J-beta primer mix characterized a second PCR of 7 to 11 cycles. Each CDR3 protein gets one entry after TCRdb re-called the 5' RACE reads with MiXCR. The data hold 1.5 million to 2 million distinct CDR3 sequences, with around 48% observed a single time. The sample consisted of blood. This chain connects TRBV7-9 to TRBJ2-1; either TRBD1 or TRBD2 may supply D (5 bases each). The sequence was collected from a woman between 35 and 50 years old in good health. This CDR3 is CANSLRSGTLIYNEQFF. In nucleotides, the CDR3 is TGTGCCAACAGCTTAAGATCAGGGACCCTGATCTACAATGAGCAGTTCTTC.